What follows are 27 T cell receptor beta chains derived from one specimen sequenced in a study of T cell responses to AZD1222 COVID-19 vaccine. The assay was immunoSEQ multiplex PCR, and TCRdb's table has in-frame clones only and misses some. The sample yields some 120,000 clones, about 90% seen once. This specimen consisted of peripheral blood, obtained on day 0 of AZD1222 vaccination. The receptors originated from an adult in good health.

The chain links TRBV5-6 to TRBJ1-6; 8 bases agree with TRBD1. CDR1 and CDR2 from the germline V gene are SGHDT and YYEEEE. J lost 10 bases, V lost 6 bases, and 9 bases had no gene match. The CDR3 spans 14 residues. In DNA form, the CDR3 reads TGTGCCAGCAATTCGGACAGGGAAGAGTCACCCCTCCACTTT. It specifies CASNSDREESPLHF.

In nucleotides, the CDR3 is TGTGCCAGCAGCGTTTTCGATGGACTCAGGGGAGAGACCCAGTACTTC. Protein product: CASSVFDGLRGETQYF. The chain couples TRBV9 to TRBJ2-5; perhaps TRBD1 as D (6 bases). Germline values: CDR1 SGDLS, CDR2 YYNGEE. The V and J ends lost 2 bases and 4 bases respectively, with 18 bases between them. CDR3 length: 16 residues.

The V and J genes are TRBV19 and TRBJ1-1; D is uncertain. Germline V lookup: CDR1 LNHDA, CDR2 SQIVND (reference sequence). Between the trimmed V and J ends, which lost 2 bases and 1 base, there was a span of 8 bases. The CDR3 has 14 amino acids. This CDR3 is CASSIQRSNTEAFF. The CDR3 nucleotides read TGTGCCAGTAGTATACAACGGTCGAACACTGAAGCTTTCTTT.

The gene calls are TRBV20-1 and TRBJ2-3; the D gene is possibly TRBD2 (6 bases). CDR1 DFQATT and CDR2 SNEGSKA come from the germline V gene (reference sequence). There are 16 residues in the CDR3. V lost 3 bases and J 3 bases, leaving 19 bases between the germline ends. CDR3 amino acids: CSASAFGVGGTDTQYF. DNA for the CDR3: TGCAGTGCTAGTGCCTTCGGGGTGGGGGGTACAGATACGCAGTATTTT.

The chain uses TRBV7-3 and TRBJ2-7; 9 positions match TRBD1. Germline V gene lookup returns CDR1 SGHTA and CDR2 FQGTGA. V lost 8 bases and J lost 3; bases outside the gene matches: 14. The CDR3 loop spans 16 amino acids. In DNA form, the CDR3 reads TGTGCCAGCCGAAGGAAGGGACAGGGAATCCGCTACGAGCAGTACTTC. Encoded protein: CASRRKGQGIRYEQYF.

V and J are TRBV5-1 and TRBJ2-3, with 12 bases matching TRBD2. There are 18 residues in the CDR3. The junction had 12 bases not matched to a gene; V was cut back by 4 bases and J by 3 bases. In germline, CDR1 is SGHRS, CDR2 YFSETQ. The CDR3 region has the DNA TGCGCCAGCAGCACGACACTAGCGGGAGGCGCGGGGACAGATACGCAGTATTTT. Translation gives CASSTTLAGGAGTDTQYF.

The chain combines TRBV27 with TRBJ2-1; D perhaps matches TRBD1 (5 bases). The CDR3 contains 15 residues. The V and J ends lost 2 bases and 1 base respectively, with 9 bases between them. Germline CDR1 MNHEY, CDR2 SMNVEV (reference sequence). CDR3 sequence (DNA): TGTGCCAGCAGTTTAGGGCAGGGTTCCTACAATGAGCAGTTCTTC. It is translated as CASSLGQGSYNEQFF.

The gene calls are TRBV7-6 and TRBJ1-4, with 10 bases lining up with TRBD1. Germline trimming cut 5 bases from V and 7 bases from J; bases unmatched to any gene: 13. Germline CDR1 and CDR2: SGHVS and FNYEAQ. CDR3 length: 17 amino acids. The CDR3 sequence is CASSPGTGVAWSEKLFF. CDR3 in DNA: TGTGCCAGCAGCCCAGGGACAGGGGTTGCGTGGTCTGAAAAACTGTTTTTT.

This sequence joins TRBV19 and TRBJ2-2; 7 nucleotides align to TRBD2. CDR1 and CDR2 (germline): LNHDA, SQIVND (reference sequence). The V and J ends lost 3 bases and 7 bases, in that order; junction bases with no gene match: 5. This CDR3 contains 14 residues. CDR3 residues: CASSILGGIGELFF. The CDR3 coding sequence is TGTGCCAGTAGTATTCTGGGGGGGATCGGGGAGCTGTTTTTT.

The rearrangement uses TRBV5-4 and TRBJ2-3, with D possibly being TRBD2 (6 bases). Trimming removed 0 bases from V and 4 bases from J, with 9 bases in between. CDR1 is SGHNT, CDR2 YYREEE, per germline (reference sequence). The CDR3 consists of 14 residues. The CDR3 is CASSLGIAADTQYF. The CDR3 DNA reads as TGTGCCAGCAGCTTGGGGATAGCGGCAGATACGCAGTATTTT.

The chain uses TRBV7-3 and TRBJ2-2; D is tentatively TRBD1 or TRBD2 (5 bases each). The CDR3 consists of 14 residues. The V end was cut by 5 bases, the J end by 4 bases, with 11 bases between. Germline V CDR1 and CDR2: SGHTA, FQGTGA. The CDR3 sequence: CASSPDGATGELFF. CDR3 sequence (DNA): TGTGCCAGCAGCCCCGACGGGGCCACCGGGGAGCTGTTTTTT.

The chain recombines TRBV5-1 with TRBJ1-1; D not certain. The CDR3 is made up of 14 amino acids. Trimming cost V 4 bases and J 1 base, with 11 bases left between them. Germline assignment: CDR1 SGHRS and CDR2 YFSETQ. The CDR3 loop is CASSLFDKNTEAFF. The CDR3 bases are TGCGCCAGCAGCCTGTTTGATAAGAACACTGAAGCTTTCTTT.

V gene TRBV24-1 combines with J gene TRBJ1-2; TRBD1 aligns across 7 bases. Germline CDR1 reads KGHDR; CDR2 reads SFDVKD. The V and J ends lost 5 bases and 4 bases, in that order; junction bases with no gene match: 6. This CDR3 has 14 amino acids. CDR3 in amino acids: CATSGGDRAYGYTF. Written as DNA, the CDR3 is TGTGCCACCAGTGGCGGCGACAGGGCCTATGGCTACACCTTC.

V usage is TRBV2 and J usage is TRBJ1-2; D is perhaps TRBD1 (5 bases). CDR3 size: 15 residues. Trimming pared 6 bases from V and 0 bases from J, leaving 14 bases between. Germline values: CDR1 SNHLY, CDR2 FYNNEI. DNA for the CDR3: TGTGCCAGCAGAACTGGGGCTCCAGCTAACTATGGCTACACCTTC. As protein: CASRTGAPANYGYTF.

This clone was detected once. This chain connects TRBV30 to TRBJ1-2; the D is unclear. Trimming left V 0 bases short and J 8 bases short, with 13 bases between. The germline gives CDR1 GTSNPN, CDR2 SVGIG (reference sequence). The CDR3 is made up of 13 amino acids. The CDR3 reads CAWSVEVGFGYTF. In DNA, the CDR3 is TGTGCCTGGAGTGTAGAGGTCGGTTTCGGCTACACCTTC.

This clone is a singleton in its sample. J is TRBJ1-6 and V is TRBV4-2; D remains unclear. In germline, CDR1 is LGHNA, CDR2 YNFKEQ. Deletions cut 1 base from V and 8 bases from J, with 15 bases between. The CDR3 length is 16 residues. Here the CDR3 reads CASSQGITRMDSPLHF. CDR3 coding DNA: TGTGCCAGCAGCCAAGGTATCACCCGTATGGATTCACCCCTCCACTTT.

This sequence joins TRBV29-1 and TRBJ2-1, with 10 nucleotides matching TRBD2. J gave up 5 bases and V 7 bases, and 2 bases lay outside the gene matches. In germline, CDR1 is SQVTM, CDR2 ANQGSEA. This CDR3 has 12 residues. In nucleotides, the CDR3 is TGCAGCGGAGCGGGAGGGCACAATGAGCAGTTCTTC. Its protein product is CSGAGGHNEQFF.

The genes are TRBV7-6 and TRBJ2-7, with 8 bases identical to TRBD1. CDR3 size: 18 residues. Trimming removed 5 bases from V and 0 bases from J; junction bases left unmatched: 15. Germline V gene lookup returns CDR1 SGHVS and CDR2 FNYEAQ. This CDR3 is CASSPQIQDRGSSYEQYF. The CDR3 nucleotides read TGTGCCAGCAGCCCTCAGATTCAAGACAGGGGAAGCTCCTACGAGCAGTACTTC.

This chain joins TRBV6-4 and TRBJ2-1; D gene unclear. CDR1 and CDR2 from the germline V gene are MRHNA and SNTAGT. The CDR3 is 14 residues long. The germline V and J ends were trimmed by 3 bases and 3 bases, with 9 bases remaining between them. The DNA of the CDR3 is TGTGCCAGCAGTGAATCTGGGAACTACAATGAGCAGTTCTTC. It encodes CASSESGNYNEQFF.

This clone was detected a few times. The chain carries TRBV9 and TRBJ1-2; 8 bases align to TRBD1. Germline V gives CDR1 SGDLS, CDR2 YYNGEE. Trimming removed 0 bases from V and 4 bases from J; junction bases left unmatched: 5. The CDR3 is 15 residues long. Here the CDR3 reads CASSVVGTGSYGYTF. DNA of the CDR3: TGTGCCAGCAGCGTAGTAGGGACAGGATCCTATGGCTACACCTTC.

The rearrangement uses TRBV28 and TRBJ1-1; 7 bases are a match to TRBD1. The ends lost 4 bases at V and 0 bases at J; junction bases unmatched: 2. CDR3 size: 14 residues. The germline V gene encodes CDR1 MDHEN and CDR2 SYDVKM. This CDR3 reads CASSSQGLNTEAFF. As DNA, the CDR3 is TGTGCCAGCAGTTCACAGGGGTTGAACACTGAAGCTTTCTTT.

This chain uses TRBV6-5 with TRBJ2-1; 7 bases align to TRBD1. Germline trimming cut 6 bases from V and 2 bases from J; bases unmatched to any gene: 7. This CDR3 contains 15 residues. The germline gives CDR1 MNHEY, CDR2 SVGAGI. The CDR3 DNA follows: TGTGCCAGCAGCTCCAACAGGGGCCCCTACAATGAGCAGTTCTTC. Translating it yields CASSSNRGPYNEQFF.

The J gene is TRBJ1-6, the V gene TRBV10-1, with D perhaps matching TRBD1 (6 bases). Germline V gene lookup returns CDR1 WNHNN and CDR2 SYGVQD (reference sequence). Trimming stripped 0 bases from V and 10 bases from J, with 16 bases between. The CDR3 consists of 16 residues. CDR3 sequence reads: CASSESGADLRSPLHF. CDR3 bases: TGCGCCAGCAGTGAGTCGGGGGCAGACCTTAGATCACCCCTCCACTTT.

This sequence joins TRBV4-1 and TRBJ1-5; no clear D. Trimming pared 4 bases from V and 2 bases from J, leaving 9 bases between. The CDR3 has 14 residues. CDR1 and CDR2 from the germline V gene are MGHRA and YSYEKL. Written as DNA, the CDR3 is TGCGCCAGCAGCCTGAGGGTGGGCAATCAGCCCCAGCATTTT. Translating it yields CASSLRVGNQPQHF.

This chain links TRBV21-1 with TRBJ1-5. TRBV21-1 counts as a pseudogene. The CDR3 has 16 amino acids. CDR3 sequence (DNA): TGTGCCAGCAGCAAAATGACGGCCCCACGAAATCAGCCCCAGCATTTT. Its translation is CASSKMTAPRNQPQHF.

This rearrangement joins TRBV9 to TRBJ2-1; 7 bases line up with TRBD2. J was trimmed by 2 bases and V by 0 bases; bases with no gene match: 5. The germline CDR1 and CDR2 sequences are SGDLS and YYNGEE. This CDR3 has 16 residues. The CDR3 reads CASSVAGGSPYNEQFF. The CDR3 nucleotides are TGTGCCAGCAGCGTAGCGGGAGGTTCTCCCTACAATGAGCAGTTCTTC.

The genes are TRBV5-1 and TRBJ2-5; possibly TRBD2 for D (6 bases). Germline V gene data show CDR1 as SGHRS and CDR2 as YFSETQ. CDR3 size: 14 residues. The V end lost 2 bases, the J end lost 0 bases, and 8 bases lay between the germline ends. The CDR3 sequence: CASSFGGYQETQYF. Here the CDR3 DNA reads TGCGCCAGCAGCTTCGGGGGTTACCAAGAGACCCAGTACTTC.